Sequencing of this TCR beta chain was carried out in a study of blood T cell repertoires in COVID-19. The assay was immunoSEQ multiplex PCR, and TCRdb's table has in-frame clones only and misses some. The repertoire consists of 160,000 or so clones, with 70% to 90% occurring once and the leading ten covering 1.1%. This CDR3 spans 15 amino acids. With 5 bases clipped from V and 2 bases from J, the junction kept 7 bases outside the gene matches. The V gene's germline CDR1 is GTSNPN and CDR2 SVGIG (reference sequence). The genes are TRBV30 and TRBJ1-4; 8 bases line up with TRBD1. The sequence came from a man aged 40-49 years with acute or convalescent COVID-19. The sequenced sample was peripheral blood. The CDR3 sequence: CAWAGQGVTNEKLFF. CDR3 coding DNA: TGTGCCTGGGCCGGACAGGGAGTCACTAATGAAAAACTGTTTTTT.